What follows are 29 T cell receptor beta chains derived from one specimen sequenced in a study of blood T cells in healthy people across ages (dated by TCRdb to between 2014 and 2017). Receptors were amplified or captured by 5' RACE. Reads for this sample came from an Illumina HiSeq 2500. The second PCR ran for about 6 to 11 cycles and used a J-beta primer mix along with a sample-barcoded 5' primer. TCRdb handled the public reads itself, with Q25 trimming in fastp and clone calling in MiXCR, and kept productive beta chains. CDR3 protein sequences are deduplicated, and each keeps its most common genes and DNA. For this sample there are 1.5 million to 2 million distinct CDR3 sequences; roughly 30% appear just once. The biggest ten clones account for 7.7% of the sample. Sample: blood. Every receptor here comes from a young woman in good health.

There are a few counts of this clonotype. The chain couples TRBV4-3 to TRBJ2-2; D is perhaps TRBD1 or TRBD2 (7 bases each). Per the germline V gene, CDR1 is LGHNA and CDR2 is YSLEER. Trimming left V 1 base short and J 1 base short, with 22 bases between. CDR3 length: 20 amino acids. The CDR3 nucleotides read TGCGCCAGCAGCCAAGGTCGCAGGGGGGAAGCGGGACTGAACACCGGGGAGCTGTTTTTT. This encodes CASSQGRRGEAGLNTGELFF.

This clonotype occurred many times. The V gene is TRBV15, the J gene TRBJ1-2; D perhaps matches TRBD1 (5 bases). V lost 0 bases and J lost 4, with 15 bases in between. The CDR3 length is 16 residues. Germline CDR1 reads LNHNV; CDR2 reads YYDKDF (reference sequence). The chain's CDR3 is CATSRDRNTGRYGYTF. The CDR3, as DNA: TGTGCCACCAGCAGAGATCGGAATACAGGACGCTATGGCTACACCTTC.

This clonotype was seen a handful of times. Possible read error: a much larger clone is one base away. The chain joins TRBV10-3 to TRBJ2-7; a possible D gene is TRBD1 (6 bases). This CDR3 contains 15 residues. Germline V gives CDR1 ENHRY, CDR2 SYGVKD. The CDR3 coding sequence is TGTACCATCAGTGAGTCAGCAGGGGAGTTCTCCGAGCAGTACTTC. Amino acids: CTISESAGEFSEQYF.

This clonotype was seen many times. DNA for the CDR3: TGTGCCAGCAGCCGCCGGGACAGCTATGGCTACACCTTC. Its protein product is CASSRRDSYGYTF. This chain connects TRBV12-3 or TRBV12-4 to TRBJ1-2, with 7 positions matching TRBD1. Trimming took 6 bases from V and 4 from J; bases not matched to a gene: 5. This CDR3 has 13 amino acids.

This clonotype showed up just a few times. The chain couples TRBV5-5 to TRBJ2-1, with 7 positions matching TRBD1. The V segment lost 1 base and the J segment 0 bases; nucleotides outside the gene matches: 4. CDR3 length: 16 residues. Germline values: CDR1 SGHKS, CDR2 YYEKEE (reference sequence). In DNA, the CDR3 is TGTGCCAGCAGCTTGCAACAGGGGATCTCCTACAATGAGCAGTTCTTC. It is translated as CASSLQQGISYNEQFF.

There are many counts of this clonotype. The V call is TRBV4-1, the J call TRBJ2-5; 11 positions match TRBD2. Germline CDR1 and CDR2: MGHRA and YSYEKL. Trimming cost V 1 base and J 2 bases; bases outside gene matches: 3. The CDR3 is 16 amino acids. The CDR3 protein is CASSQGASGGQETQYF. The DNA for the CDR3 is TGCGCCAGCAGCCAAGGGGCTAGCGGGGGGCAAGAGACCCAGTACTTC.

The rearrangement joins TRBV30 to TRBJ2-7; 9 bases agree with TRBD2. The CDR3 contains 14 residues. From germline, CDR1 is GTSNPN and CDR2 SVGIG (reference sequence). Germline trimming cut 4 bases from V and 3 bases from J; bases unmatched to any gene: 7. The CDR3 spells CAWKKRGVFYEQYF. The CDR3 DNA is TGTGCCTGGAAGAAGCGGGGGGTTTTCTACGAGCAGTACTTC.

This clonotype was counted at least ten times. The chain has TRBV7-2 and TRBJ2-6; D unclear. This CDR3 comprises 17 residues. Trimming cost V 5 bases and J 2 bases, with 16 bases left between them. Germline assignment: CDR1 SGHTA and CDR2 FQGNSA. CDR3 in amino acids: CASSPHDLGPGANVLTF. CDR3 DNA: TGTGCCAGCAGCCCTCACGATTTGGGTCCTGGGGCCAACGTCCTGACTTTC.

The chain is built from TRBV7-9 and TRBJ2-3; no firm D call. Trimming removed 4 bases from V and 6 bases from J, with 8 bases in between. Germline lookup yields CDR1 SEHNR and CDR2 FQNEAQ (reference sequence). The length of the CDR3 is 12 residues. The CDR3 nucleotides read TGTGCCAGCAGCTCCAAGGTGGATACGCAGTATTTT. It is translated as CASSSKVDTQYF.

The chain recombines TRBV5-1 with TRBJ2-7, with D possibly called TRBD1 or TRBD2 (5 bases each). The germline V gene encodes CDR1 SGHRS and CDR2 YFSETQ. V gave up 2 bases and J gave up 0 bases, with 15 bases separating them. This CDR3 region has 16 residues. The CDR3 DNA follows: TGCGCCAGCAGCTTACATCCTGGGGACGCCTCCTACGAGCAGTACTTC. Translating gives CASSLHPGDASYEQYF. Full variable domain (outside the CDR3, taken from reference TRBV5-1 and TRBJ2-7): KAGVTQTPRYLIKTRGQQVTLSCSPISGHRSVSWYQQTPGQGLQFLFEYFSETQRNKGNFPGRFSGRQFSNSRSEMNVSTLELGDSALYLCASSLHPGDASYEQYFGPGTRLTVT.

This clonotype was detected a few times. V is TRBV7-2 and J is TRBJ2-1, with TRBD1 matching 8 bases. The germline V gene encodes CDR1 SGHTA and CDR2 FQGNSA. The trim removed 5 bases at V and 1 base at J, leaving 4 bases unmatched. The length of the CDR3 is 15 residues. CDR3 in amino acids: CASSRTGMSYNEQFF. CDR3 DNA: TGTGCCAGCAGCCGGACAGGGATGTCCTACAATGAGCAGTTCTTC.

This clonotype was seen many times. The CDR3 DNA reads TGTGCCAGCAGCGCACGGGCAATGGATTCACCCCTCCACTTT. This sequence encodes CASSARAMDSPLHF. This sequence joins TRBV7-9 and TRBJ1-6, with D uncertain. Trimming removed 5 bases from V and 8 bases from J, with 13 bases in between. Per germline, CDR1 SEHNR and CDR2 FQNEAQ (reference sequence). The CDR3 has 14 amino acids.

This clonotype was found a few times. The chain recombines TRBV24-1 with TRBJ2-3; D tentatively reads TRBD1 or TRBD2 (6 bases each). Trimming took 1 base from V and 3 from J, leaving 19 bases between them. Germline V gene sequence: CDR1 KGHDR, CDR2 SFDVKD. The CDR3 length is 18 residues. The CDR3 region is CATSDFPPWRGKTDTQYF. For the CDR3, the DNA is TGTGCCACCAGTGATTTCCCCCCCTGGAGGGGGAAAACAGATACGCAGTATTTT.

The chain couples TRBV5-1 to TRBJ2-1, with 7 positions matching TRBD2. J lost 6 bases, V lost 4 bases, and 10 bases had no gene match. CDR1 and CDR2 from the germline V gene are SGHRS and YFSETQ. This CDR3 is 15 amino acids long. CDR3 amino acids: CASSIGLVVGNEQFF. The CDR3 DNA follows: TGCGCCAGCAGCATAGGACTAGTGGTTGGCAATGAGCAGTTCTTC.

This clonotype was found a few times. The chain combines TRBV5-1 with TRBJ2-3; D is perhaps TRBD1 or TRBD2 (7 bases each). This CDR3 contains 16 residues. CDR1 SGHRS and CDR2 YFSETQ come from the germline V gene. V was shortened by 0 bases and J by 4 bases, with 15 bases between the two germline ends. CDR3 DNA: TGCGCCAGCAGCTTGGAAGCAGGGGGGGGCGCAGATACGCAGTATTTT. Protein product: CASSLEAGGGADTQYF.

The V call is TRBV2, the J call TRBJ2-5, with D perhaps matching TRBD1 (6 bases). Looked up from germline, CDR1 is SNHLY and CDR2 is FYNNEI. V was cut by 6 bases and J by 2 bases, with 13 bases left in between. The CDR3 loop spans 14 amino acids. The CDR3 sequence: CASSQTGTQETQYF. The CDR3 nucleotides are TGTGCCAGCAGCCAAACCGGGACACAAGAGACCCAGTACTTC.

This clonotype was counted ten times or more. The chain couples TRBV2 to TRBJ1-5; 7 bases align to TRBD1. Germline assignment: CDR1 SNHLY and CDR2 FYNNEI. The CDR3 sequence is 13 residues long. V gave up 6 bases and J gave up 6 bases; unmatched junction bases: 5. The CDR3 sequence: CASRQGLGQPQHF. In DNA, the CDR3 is TGTGCCAGCAGACAGGGGTTGGGTCAGCCCCAGCATTTT. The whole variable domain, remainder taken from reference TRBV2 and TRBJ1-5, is EPEVTQTPSHQVTQMGQEVILRCVPISNHLYFYWYRQILGQKVEFLVSFYNNEISEKSEIFDDQFSVERPDGSNFTLKIRSTKLEDSAMYFCASRQGLGQPQHFGDGTRLSIL.

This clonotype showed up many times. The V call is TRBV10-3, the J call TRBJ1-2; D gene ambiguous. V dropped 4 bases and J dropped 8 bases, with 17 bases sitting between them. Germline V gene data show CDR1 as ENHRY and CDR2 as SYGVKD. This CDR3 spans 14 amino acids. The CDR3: CAISVQIESGGYTF. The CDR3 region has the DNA TGTGCCATCAGTGTGCAGATTGAGAGCGGGGGCTACACCTTC.

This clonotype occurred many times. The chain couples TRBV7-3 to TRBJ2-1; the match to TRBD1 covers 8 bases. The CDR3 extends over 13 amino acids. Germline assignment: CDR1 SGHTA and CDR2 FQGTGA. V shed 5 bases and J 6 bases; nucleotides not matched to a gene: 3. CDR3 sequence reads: CASSGQGGNEQFF. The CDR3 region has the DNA TGTGCCAGCAGCGGACAGGGAGGCAATGAGCAGTTCTTC.

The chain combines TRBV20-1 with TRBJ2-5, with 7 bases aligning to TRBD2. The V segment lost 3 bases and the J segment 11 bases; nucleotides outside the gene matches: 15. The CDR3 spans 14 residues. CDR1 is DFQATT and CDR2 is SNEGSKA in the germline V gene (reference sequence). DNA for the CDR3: TGCAGTGCTAGGTACAGCGGGGCTAACAATGAGCAGTACTTC. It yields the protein CSARYSGANNEQYF.

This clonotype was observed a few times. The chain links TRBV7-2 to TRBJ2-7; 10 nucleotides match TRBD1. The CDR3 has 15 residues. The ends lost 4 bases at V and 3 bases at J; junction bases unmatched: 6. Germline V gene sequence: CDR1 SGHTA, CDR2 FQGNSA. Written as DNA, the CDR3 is TGTGCCAGCAGCTCAGACAGGGGGCCACACTACGAGCAGTACTTC. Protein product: CASSSDRGPHYEQYF.

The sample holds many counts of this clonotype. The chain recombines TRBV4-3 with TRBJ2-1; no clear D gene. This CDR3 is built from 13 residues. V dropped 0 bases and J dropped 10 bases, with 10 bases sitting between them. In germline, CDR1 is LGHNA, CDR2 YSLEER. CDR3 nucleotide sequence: TGCGCCAGCAGCCAAGATATTAGCAGCGAGCAGTTCTTC. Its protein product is CASSQDISSEQFF.

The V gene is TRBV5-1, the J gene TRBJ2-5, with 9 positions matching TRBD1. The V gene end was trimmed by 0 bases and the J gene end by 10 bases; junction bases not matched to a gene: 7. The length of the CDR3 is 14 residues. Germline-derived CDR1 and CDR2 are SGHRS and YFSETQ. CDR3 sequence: CASSLAHRGPDQYF. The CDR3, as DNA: TGCGCCAGCAGCTTGGCCCACAGGGGGCCAGACCAGTACTTC.

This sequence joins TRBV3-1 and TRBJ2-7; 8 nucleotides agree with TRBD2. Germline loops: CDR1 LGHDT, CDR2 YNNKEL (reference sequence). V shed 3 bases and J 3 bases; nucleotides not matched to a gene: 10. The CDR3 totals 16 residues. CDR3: CASSQGRGGVVYEQYF. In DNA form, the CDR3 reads TGTGCCAGCAGCCAGGGACGGGGGGGCGTCGTCTACGAGCAGTACTTC.

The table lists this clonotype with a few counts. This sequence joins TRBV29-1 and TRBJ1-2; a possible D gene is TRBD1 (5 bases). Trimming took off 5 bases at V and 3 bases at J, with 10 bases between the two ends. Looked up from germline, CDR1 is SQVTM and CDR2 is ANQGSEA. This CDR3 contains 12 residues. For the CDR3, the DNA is TGCAGCGTTTGGGCGGGGGACTATGGCTACACCTTC. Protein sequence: CSVWAGDYGYTF.

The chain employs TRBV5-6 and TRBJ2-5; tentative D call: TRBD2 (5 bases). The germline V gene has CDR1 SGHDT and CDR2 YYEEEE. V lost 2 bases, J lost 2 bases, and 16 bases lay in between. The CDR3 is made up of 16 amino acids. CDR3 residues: CASSFATATGQETQYF. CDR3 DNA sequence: TGTGCCAGCAGCTTTGCAACAGCTACGGGGCAAGAGACCCAGTACTTC. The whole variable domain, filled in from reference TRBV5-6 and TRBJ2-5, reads DAGVTQSPTHLIKTRGQQVTLRCSPKSGHDTVSWYQQALGQGPQFIFQYYEEEERQRGNFPDRFSGHQFPNYSSELNVNALLLGDSALYLCASSFATATGQETQYFGPGTRLLVL.

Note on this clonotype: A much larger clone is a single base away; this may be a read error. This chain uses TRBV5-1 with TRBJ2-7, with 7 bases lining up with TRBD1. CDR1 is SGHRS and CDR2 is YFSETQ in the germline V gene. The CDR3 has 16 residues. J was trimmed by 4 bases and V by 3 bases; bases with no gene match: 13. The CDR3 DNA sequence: TGCGCCAGCAGCTGGAGACAGGGATTATCCCTGTACGAGCAGTACTTC. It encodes CASSWRQGLSLYEQYF. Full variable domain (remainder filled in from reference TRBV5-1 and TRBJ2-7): KAGVTQTPRYLIKTRGQQVTLSCSPISGHRSVSWYQQTPGQGLQFLFEYFSETQRNKGNFPGRFSGRQFSNSRSEMNVSTLELGDSALYLCASSWRQGLSLYEQYFGPGTRLTVT.

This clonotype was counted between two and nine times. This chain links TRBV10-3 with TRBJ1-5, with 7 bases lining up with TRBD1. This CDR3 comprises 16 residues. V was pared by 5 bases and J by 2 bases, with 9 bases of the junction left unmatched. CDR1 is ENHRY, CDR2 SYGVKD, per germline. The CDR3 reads CAISNRGPSRNQPQHF. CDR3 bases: TGTGCCATCAGTAACAGGGGCCCGAGTCGCAATCAGCCCCAGCATTTT.

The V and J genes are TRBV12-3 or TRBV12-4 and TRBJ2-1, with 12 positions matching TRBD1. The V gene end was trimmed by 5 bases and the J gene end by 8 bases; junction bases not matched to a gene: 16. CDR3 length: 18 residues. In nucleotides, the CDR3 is TGTGCCAGCAGTCCCCAGACGGGACAGGGGGCATTTTCGTATGAGCAGTTCTTC. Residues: CASSPQTGQGAFSYEQFF.